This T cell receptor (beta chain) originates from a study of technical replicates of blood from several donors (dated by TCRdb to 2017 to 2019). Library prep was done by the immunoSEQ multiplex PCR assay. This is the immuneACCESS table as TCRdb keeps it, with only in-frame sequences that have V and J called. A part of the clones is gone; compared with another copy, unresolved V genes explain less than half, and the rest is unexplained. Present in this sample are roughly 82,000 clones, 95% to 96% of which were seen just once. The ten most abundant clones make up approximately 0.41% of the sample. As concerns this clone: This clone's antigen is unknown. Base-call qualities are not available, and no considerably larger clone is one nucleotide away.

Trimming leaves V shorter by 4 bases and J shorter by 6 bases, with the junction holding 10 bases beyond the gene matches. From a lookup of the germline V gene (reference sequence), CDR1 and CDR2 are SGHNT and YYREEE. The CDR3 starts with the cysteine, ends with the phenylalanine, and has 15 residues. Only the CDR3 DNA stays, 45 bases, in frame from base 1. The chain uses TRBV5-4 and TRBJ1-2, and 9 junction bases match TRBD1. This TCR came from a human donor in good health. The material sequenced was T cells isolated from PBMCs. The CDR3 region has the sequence CASSLIQGALHGYTF. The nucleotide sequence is TGTGCCAGCAGCCTGATACAGGGGGCCTTACATGGCTACACCTTC.